The next 2 T cell receptor beta chains were all read from a single sample in a study of OX40 agonist ivuxolimab in advanced cancers. Only in-frame clones appear in the TCRdb table, and some are missing; sequencing was by immunoSEQ multiplex PCR. This table has about 62,000 clones, less than 85% appearing once. This material consisted of CD4+ or CD8+ T cells sorted from blood, taken in a trial of the OX40 agonist ivuxolimab. These receptors all stem from an adult with an advanced solid tumor such as melanoma, head and neck, liver or kidney cancer.

The chain couples TRBV5-1 to TRBJ2-5, with 10 bases matching TRBD2. The DNA end is more similar to TRBJ2-7, so the J call may be wrong. CDR1 is SGHRS and CDR2 is YFSETQ in the germline V gene. The CDR3 length is 16 residues. The chain's CDR3 is CASSLVPAGGPYEQYF. Written as DNA, the CDR3 is TGCGCCAGCAGCTTGGTCCCAGCGGGAGGGCCCTACGAGCAGTACTTC.

This clone was counted only a few times. The chain couples TRBV28 to TRBJ2-7; D ambiguous. Germline V lookup: CDR1 MDHEN, CDR2 SYDVKM. Trimming took off 7 bases at V and 3 bases at J, with 13 bases between the two ends. The CDR3 covers 13 residues. The CDR3 loop is CASTEDRFYEQYF. The CDR3 coding sequence is TGTGCCAGCACCGAGGACCGGTTCTACGAGCAGTACTTC.